In this sample, the clone carrying this TCR beta chain turned up many times. The data were taken from a study of blood T cell repertoires in COVID-19. The table came from immunoSEQ multiplex PCR; TCRdb's copy has only in-frame clones and leaves some out. The sample shows roughly 260,000 clones, roughly nine tenths of them seen only once. Trimming took 0 bases from V and 0 from J, leaving 7 bases between them. Germline V gene sequence: CDR1 MRHNA, CDR2 SNTAGT. The length of the CDR3 is 15 residues. The chain has TRBV6-4 and TRBJ2-3, with no clear D. This clonotype originated in a woman under 40 with acute COVID-19. Material: PBMCs or T cells enriched from blood (not recorded which). For the CDR3, the DNA is TGTGCCAGCAGTGACTCGGAGTCTAGCACAGATACGCAGTATTTT. This translates into CASSDSESSTDTQYF.